The 5 T cell receptor beta chains presented below share a single source sample, sequenced in a study of CXCR3-negative and CXCR3-positive naive CD8 T cells. Through 5' RACE with UMI labels, the TRB cDNA libraries were prepared. After re-calling the 5' RACE reads, TCRdb lists one entry per CDR3 protein, DNA absent. This sample contains 50,000 to 65,000 distinct CDR3 sequences. Sequencing used naive CXCR3- CD8+ T cells from blood. The subset: CD45RO-CCR7+CD27+CD95- naive CD8+ T cells lacking CXCR3 (TNR3-). These receptors all stem from a human donor in good health. Some clones in this sample may be carry-over from other donors' samples.

The genes are TRBV4-3 and TRBJ1-1; the TRBD1 assignment by TCRdb is unverifiable without DNA. Germline CDR1 LGHNA, CDR2 YSLEER. The CDR3 covers 18 residues. This CDR3 is CASSQLRDRGREDTEAFF.

The chain couples TRBV5-1 to TRBJ2-1; the D gene TCRdb calls, TRBD2, cannot be checked with no DNA. The CDR3 is 14 residues long. The V gene's germline CDR1 is SGHRS and CDR2 YFSETQ. CDR3: CASGLAGGDNEQFF. Full variable domain (remainder filled in from reference TRBV5-1 and TRBJ2-1): KAGVTQTPRYLIKTRGQQVTLSCSPISGHRSVSWYQQTPGQGLQFLFEYFSETQRNKGNFPGRFSGRQFSNSRSEMNVSTLELGDSALYLCASGLAGGDNEQFFGPGTRLTVL.

The rearrangement links TRBV4-2 to TRBJ1-1; lacking DNA, the TRBD1 call made by TCRdb goes unchecked. CDR3 length equals 12 residues. Germline CDR1 LGHNA, CDR2 YNFKEQ. The CDR3 is CASSQTGTEAFF.

This sequence joins TRBV29-1 and TRBJ1-1; TCRdb gives TRBD1 as the D gene, but with no DNA this cannot be confirmed. This CDR3 region has 12 residues. CDR1 and CDR2 (germline): SQVTM, ANQGSEA. CDR3 loop: CSVRTENTEAFF. The variable domain in full, completed from reference TRBV29-1 and TRBJ1-1, reads SAVISQKPSRDICQRGTSLTIQCQVDSQVTMMFWYRQQPGQSLTLIATANQGSEATYESGFVIDKFPISRPNLTFSTLTVSNMSPEDSSIYLCSVRTENTEAFFGQGTRLTVV.

J is TRBJ2-1 and V is TRBV29-1; TCRdb's D call, TRBD2, is unchecked because there is no DNA. CDR3 length: 19 residues. Germline CDR1 reads SQVTM; CDR2 reads ANQGSEA. The CDR3 spells CSAEADRLAGGKVYNEQFF.